This T cell receptor beta chain was profiled in a study of T cell responses to AZD1222 COVID-19 vaccine. Study information: The study pooled second doses at about 4 or about 12 weeks.

Trimming took 0 bases from V and 5 from J, leaving 7 bases between them. This CDR3 is 13 amino acids long. Germline loops: CDR1 SGHTA, CDR2 FQGNSA. Clones were sequenced by immunoSEQ multiplex PCR, and TCRdb holds only the in-frame ones, with some missing. The sample lists around 180,000 clones, 85% to 90% occurring once. A word on this clone: The antigen is unknown.

Findings of the study overall: Just a handful of AZD1222 recipients were seropositive at baseline.

This receptor was identified in an adult in good health. The sample was peripheral blood, taken on day 0 of AZD1222 vaccination. V gene TRBV7-2 combines with J gene TRBJ1-1; no firm D call. The CDR3 DNA reads TGTGCCAGCAGCTTAGCGATGGCGACTGAAGCTTTCTTT. Translated, it gives CASSLAMATEAFF.